Given below is one T cell receptor beta chain in context. These data are taken from a study of blood T cell repertoires in COVID-19. How the authors handled the data: Amplification of reference gene primers provided the estimated nucleated cell counts. Data came from immunoSEQ multiplex PCR; TCRdb stores just in-frame clones and leaves some out. That table is the source of V, J and clone size, and D and trimming were worked out from the DNA. The table includes around 200,000 clones, 87% detected once. CDR3 length equals 12 residues. The V gene's germline CDR1 is SEHNR and CDR2 FQNEAQ (reference sequence). V was clipped by 4 bases and J by 11 bases, with 12 bases between them.

The sequenced sample consisted of PBMCs or T cells enriched from blood (not recorded which). The receptor comes from a man younger than 35 with acute COVID-19. The chain is built from TRBV7-9 and TRBJ1-5, with a weak D call TRBD1 (5 bases). DNA of the CDR3: TGTGCCAGCAGCTCCCATCGGGGGTCCCAGCATTTT. Translated: CASSSHRGSQHF. Together with reference TRBV7-9 and TRBJ1-5, the CDR3 gives the full variable domain: DTGVSQNPRHKITKRGQNVTFRCDPISEHNRLYWYRQTLGQGPEFLTYFQNEAQLEKSRLLSDRFSAERPKGSFSTLEIQRTEQGDSAMYLCASSSHRGSQHFGDGTRLSIL.